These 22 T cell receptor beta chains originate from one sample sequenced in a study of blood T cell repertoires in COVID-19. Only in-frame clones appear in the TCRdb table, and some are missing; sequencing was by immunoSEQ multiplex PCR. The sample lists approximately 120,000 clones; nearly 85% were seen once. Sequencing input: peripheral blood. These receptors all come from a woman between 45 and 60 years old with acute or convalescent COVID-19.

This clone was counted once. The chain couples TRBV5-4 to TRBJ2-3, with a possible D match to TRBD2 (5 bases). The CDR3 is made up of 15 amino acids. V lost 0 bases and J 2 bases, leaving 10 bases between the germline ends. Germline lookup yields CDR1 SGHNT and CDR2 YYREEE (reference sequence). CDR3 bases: TGTGCCAGCAGCTTGGACCTAGCATACACAGATACGCAGTATTTT. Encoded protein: CASSLDLAYTDTQYF.

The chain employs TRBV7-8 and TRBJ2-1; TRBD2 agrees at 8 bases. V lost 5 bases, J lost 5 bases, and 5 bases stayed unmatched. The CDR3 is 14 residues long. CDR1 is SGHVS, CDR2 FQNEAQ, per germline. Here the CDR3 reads CASSGGGFDNEQFF. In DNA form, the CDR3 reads TGTGCCAGCAGCGGCGGGGGGTTCGACAATGAGCAGTTCTTC. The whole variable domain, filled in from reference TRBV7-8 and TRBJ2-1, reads GAGVSQSPRYKVAKRGQDVALRCDPISGHVSLFWYQQALGQGPEFLTYFQNEAQLDKSGLPSDRFFAERPEGSVSTLKIQRTQQEDSAVYLCASSGGGFDNEQFFGPGTRLTVL.

CDR3 bases: TGTGCCTGGAGTGTACAGGGACCCGCGTCCCAGCATTTT. This translates into CAWSVQGPASQHF. The chain joins TRBV30 to TRBJ1-5; possible D gene TRBD1, 6 bases. V gave up 0 bases and J gave up 11 bases, with 14 bases separating them. The CDR3 contains 13 residues. CDR1 is GTSNPN and CDR2 is SVGIG in the germline V gene (reference sequence).

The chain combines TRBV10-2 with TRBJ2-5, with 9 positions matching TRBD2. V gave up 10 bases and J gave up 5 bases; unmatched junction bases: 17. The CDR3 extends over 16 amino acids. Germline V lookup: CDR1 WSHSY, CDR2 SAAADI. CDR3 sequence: CATATGASGDRETQYF. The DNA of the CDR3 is TGCGCCACCGCGACTGGGGCTAGCGGGGATAGGGAGACCCAGTACTTC.

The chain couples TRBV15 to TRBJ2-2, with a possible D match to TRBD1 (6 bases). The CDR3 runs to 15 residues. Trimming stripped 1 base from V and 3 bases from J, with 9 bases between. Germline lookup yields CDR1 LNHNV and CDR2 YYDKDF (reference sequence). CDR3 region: CATSRGNRDTGELFF. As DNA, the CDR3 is TGTGCCACCAGCAGAGGGAACAGGGACACCGGGGAGCTGTTTTTT.

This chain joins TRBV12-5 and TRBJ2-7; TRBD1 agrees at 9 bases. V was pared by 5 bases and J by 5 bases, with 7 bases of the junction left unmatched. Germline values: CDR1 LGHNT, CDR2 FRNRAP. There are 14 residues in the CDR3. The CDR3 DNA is TGTGCTAGTGGTCCGGGACAGGGACCTAACGAGCAGTACTTC. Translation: CASGPGQGPNEQYF.

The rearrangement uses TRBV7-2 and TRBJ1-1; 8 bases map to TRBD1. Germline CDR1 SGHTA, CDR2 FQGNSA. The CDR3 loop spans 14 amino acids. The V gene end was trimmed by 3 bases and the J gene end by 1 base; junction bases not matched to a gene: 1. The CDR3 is CASSFGQGNTEAFF. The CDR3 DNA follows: TGTGCCAGCAGCTTCGGACAGGGGAACACTGAAGCTTTCTTT.

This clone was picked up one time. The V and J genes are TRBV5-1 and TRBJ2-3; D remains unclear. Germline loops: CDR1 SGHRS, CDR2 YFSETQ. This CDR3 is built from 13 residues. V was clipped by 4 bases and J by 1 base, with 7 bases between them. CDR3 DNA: TGCGCCAGCAGCGGGCTGGGCACAGATACGCAGTATTTT. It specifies CASSGLGTDTQYF.

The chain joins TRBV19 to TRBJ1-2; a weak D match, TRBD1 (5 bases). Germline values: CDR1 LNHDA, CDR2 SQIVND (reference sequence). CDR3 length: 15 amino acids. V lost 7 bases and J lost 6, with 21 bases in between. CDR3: CASTPSRRGEDGYTF. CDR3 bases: TGTGCCAGTACTCCCAGTAGAAGAGGGGAGGATGGCTACACCTTC. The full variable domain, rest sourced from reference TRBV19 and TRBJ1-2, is DGGITQSPKYLFRKEGQNVTLSCEQNLNHDAMYWYRQDPGQGLRLIYYSQIVNDFQKGDIAEGYSVSREKKESFPLTVTSAQKNPTAFYLCASTPSRRGEDGYTFGSGTRLTVV.

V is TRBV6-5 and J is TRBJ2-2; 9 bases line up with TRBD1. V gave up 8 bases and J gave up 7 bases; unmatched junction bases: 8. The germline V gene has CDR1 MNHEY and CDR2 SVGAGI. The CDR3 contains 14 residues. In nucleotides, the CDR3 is TGTGCCAGCTCTACAGGGGGCGTGGGCGGGGAGCTGTTTTTT. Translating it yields CASSTGGVGGELFF.

The CDR3 spells CASSGQHTGELFF. CDR3 in DNA: TGCGCCAGCAGCGGACAGCACACCGGGGAGCTGTTTTTT. The V gene is TRBV5-1, the J gene TRBJ2-2; tentatively, D is TRBD1 (6 bases). V was trimmed by 4 bases and J by 3 bases, leaving 7 bases between them. This CDR3 contains 13 residues. Germline V CDR1 and CDR2: SGHRS, YFSETQ. Full variable domain (rest looked up from reference TRBV5-1 and TRBJ2-2): KAGVTQTPRYLIKTRGQQVTLSCSPISGHRSVSWYQQTPGQGLQFLFEYFSETQRNKGNFPGRFSGRQFSNSRSEMNVSTLELGDSALYLCASSGQHTGELFFGEGSRLTVL.

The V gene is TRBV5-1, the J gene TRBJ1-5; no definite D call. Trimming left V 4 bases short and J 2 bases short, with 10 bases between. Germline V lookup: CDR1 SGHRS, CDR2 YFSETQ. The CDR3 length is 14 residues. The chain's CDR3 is CASSPGLGNQPQHF. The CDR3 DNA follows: TGCGCCAGCAGCCCAGGTTTGGGCAATCAGCCCCAGCATTTT.

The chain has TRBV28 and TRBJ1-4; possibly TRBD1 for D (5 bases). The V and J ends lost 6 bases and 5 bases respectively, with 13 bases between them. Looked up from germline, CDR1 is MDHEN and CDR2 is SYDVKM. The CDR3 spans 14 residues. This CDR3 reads CASRGLRENEKLFF. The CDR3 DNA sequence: TGTGCCAGCAGGGGGCTTAGGGAAAATGAAAAACTGTTTTTT. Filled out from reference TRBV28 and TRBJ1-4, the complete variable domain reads DVKVTQSSRYLVKRTGEKVFLECVQDMDHENMFWYRQDPGLGLRLIYFSYDVKMKEKGDIPEGYSVSREKKERFSLILESASTNQTSMYLCASRGLRENEKLFFGSGTQLSVL.

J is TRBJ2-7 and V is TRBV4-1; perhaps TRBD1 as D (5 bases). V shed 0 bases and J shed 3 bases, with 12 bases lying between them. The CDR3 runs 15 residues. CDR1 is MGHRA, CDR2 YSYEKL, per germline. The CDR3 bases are TGCGCCAGCAGCCAAGATCGACAGCAATACTACGAGCAGTACTTC. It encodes CASSQDRQQYYEQYF.

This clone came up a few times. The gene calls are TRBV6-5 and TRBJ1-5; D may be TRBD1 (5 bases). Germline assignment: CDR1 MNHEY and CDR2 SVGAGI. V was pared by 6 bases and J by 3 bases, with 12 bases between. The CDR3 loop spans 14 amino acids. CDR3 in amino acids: CASRDDSFNQPQHF. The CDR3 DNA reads TGTGCCAGCAGGGATGACAGTTTCAATCAGCCCCAGCATTTT.

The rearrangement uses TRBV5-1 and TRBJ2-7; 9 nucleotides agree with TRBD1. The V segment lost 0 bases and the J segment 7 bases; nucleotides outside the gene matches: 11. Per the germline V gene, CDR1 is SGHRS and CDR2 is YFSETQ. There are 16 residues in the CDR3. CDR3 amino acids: CASSLEGTGRLGEQYF. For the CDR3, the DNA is TGCGCCAGCAGCTTGGAAGGGACAGGGCGTTTGGGGGAGCAGTACTTC.

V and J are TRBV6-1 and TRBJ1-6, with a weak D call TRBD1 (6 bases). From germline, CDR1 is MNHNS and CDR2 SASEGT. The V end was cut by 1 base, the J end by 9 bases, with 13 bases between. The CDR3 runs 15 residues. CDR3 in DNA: TGTGCCAGCAGTGAAGGGCAGGGGTTGGGTTCACCCCTCCACTTT. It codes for CASSEGQGLGSPLHF.

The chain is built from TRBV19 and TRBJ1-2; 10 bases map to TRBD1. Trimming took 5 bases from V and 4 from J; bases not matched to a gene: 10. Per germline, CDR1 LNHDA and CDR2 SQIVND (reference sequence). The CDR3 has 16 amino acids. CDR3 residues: CASSSTGGGFTYGYTF. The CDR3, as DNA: TGTGCCAGTAGTTCGACAGGGGGCGGTTTTACCTATGGCTACACCTTC.

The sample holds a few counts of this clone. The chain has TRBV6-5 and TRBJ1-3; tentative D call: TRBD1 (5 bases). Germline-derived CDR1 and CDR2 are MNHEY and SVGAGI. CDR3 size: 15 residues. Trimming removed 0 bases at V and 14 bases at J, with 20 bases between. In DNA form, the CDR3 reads TGTGCCAGCAGTTACTCCGGACTGTCCTCCGGGGACTTATATTTT. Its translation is CASSYSGLSSGDLYF.

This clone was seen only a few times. CDR3: CASSSSGTGVILGTEAFF. Here the CDR3 DNA reads TGTGCCAGCAGCTCGTCCGGGACAGGGGTGATACTGGGCACTGAAGCTTTCTTT. The V call is TRBV7-2, the J call TRBJ1-1; TRBD1 aligns across 10 bases. The V and J ends lost 4 bases and 4 bases, in that order; junction bases with no gene match: 15. The CDR3 is made up of 18 amino acids. In germline, CDR1 is SGHTA, CDR2 FQGNSA.

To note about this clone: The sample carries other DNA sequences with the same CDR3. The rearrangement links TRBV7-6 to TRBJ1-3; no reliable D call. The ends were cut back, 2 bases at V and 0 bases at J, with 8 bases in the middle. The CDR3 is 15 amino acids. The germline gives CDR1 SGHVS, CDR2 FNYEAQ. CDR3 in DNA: TGTGCCAGCAGCTTATCACGGAGCTCTGGAAACACCATATATTTT. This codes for CASSLSRSSGNTIYF. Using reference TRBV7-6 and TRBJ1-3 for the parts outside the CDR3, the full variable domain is GAGVSQSPRYKVTKRGQDVALRCDPISGHVSLYWYRQALGQGPEFLTYFNYEAQQDKSGLPNDRFSAERPEGSISTLTIQRTEQRDSAMYRCASSLSRSSGNTIYFGEGSWLTVV.

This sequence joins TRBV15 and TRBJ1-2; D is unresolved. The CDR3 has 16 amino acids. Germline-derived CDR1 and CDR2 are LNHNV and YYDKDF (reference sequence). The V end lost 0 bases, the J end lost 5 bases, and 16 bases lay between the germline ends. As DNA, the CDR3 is TGTGCCACCAGCAGAGATGGGGAAGGGAGCCTATATGGCTACACCTTC. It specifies CATSRDGEGSLYGYTF.